The clone carrying this T cell receptor (beta chain) was detected a few times. The ends were cut back, 1 base at V and 0 bases at J, with 7 bases in the middle. This CDR3 has 14 residues. Germline CDR1 SGHDT, CDR2 YYEEEE. The entry originates in a study of blood T cells in healthy people across ages. A second PCR of roughly 7 to 11 cycles used a sample-barcoded 5' primer and a J-beta primer mix. MiXCR, applied by TCRdb to the 5' RACE reads, yields one record per CDR3 protein. The sample carries over 1,500,000 distinct CDR3 sequences, roughly 43% recorded once. Input material: blood. This TCR came from a human donor in good health. This chain connects TRBV5-6 to TRBJ1-2; no firm D call. CDR3 residues: CASSLPLTNYGYTF. In nucleotides, the CDR3 is TGTGCCAGCAGCTTGCCACTGACTAACTATGGCTACACCTTC.